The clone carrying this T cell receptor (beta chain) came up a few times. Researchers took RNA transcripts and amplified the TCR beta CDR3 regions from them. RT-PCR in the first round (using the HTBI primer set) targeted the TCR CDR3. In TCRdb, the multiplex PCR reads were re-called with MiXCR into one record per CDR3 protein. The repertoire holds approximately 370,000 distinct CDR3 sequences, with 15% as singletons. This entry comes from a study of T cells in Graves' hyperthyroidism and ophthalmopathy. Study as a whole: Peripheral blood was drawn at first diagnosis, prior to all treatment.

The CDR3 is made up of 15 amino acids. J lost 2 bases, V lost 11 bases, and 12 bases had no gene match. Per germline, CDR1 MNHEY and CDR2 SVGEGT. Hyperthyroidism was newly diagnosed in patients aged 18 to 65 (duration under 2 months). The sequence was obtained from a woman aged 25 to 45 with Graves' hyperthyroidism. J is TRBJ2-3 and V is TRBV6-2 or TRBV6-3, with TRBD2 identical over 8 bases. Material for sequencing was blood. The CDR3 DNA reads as TGTGCCCGCTCCGCACTAGCGGCCTTCACAGATACGCAGTATTTT. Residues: CARSALAAFTDTQYF.